This T cell receptor (beta chain) emerged from a study of read filtering for tumor transcriptome and immune sequencing. The overall study: The cohort had some 17 men and around 15 women aged roughly 40 to 80, mean about 70 years. Per sample, TCR-region reads ranged about 3.5 to 11 million by IR-seq, about 75 to 1273 by RNA-seq. Points from the study as a whole: The CD138-negative fraction was mixed bone marrow immune cells, not pure T cells. Compared with RNA-seq, IR-seq gave much higher clonotype depth and reliability.

In the case of this clonotype: Antigen specificity is unknown. A read error may produce the germline difference seen at one junction end.

Molecular barcoded adaptors covering alpha/delta and beta/gamma chains were used on approximately 400 ng RNA. TCRdb re-derived calls from the reads in MiXCR, one entry per CDR3 protein. The repertoire includes approximately 62,000 distinct CDR3 sequences, roughly a fifth of them detected once, and roughly a tenth sits in the top ten. Looked up from germline, CDR1 is DFQATT and CDR2 is SNEGSKA (reference sequence). The CDR3 covers 14 residues. This rearrangement joins TRBV20-1 to TRBJ2-1, with 12 nucleotides matching TRBD2. Sequenced input: a population of CD138-negative cells sorted from bone marrow. The clonotype comes from a donor at least 40 years old with multiple myeloma. The CDR3 DNA reads as TGCAGTGCTTCGACTAGCGGGGGATACAATGAGCAGCTCTTC. Protein sequence: CSASTSGGYNEQLF.